This T cell receptor (beta chain) was obtained from a study of vaccination and CD4 T cells after COVID-19. Treatment indicated: roughly 11-day PBMC culture with coronavirus spike peptide pools or control peptides (ViraFEST assay). This clonotype occurred a few times. What it binds is unknown. The CDR3 loop spans 16 amino acids. V was cut by 6 bases and J by 1 base, with 16 bases left in between. CDR1 is LNHNV, CDR2 YYDKDF, per germline (reference sequence). Cultured CD4+ T cell DNA underwent sequencing with the Oncomine TCR Beta short-read assay. CD4+ T cells were cultured, and genomic DNA was extracted from them. TCRdb reanalysed the PCR reads using MiXCR and keeps one entry per CDR3 protein. Among approximately 12,000 distinct CDR3 sequences listed, 40% to 60% were seen once. Findings of the study overall: Among reactive clones from convalescent patients, a median approximately 86% appeared only post-vaccination.

The TCR originated in a human donor who had recovered from COVID-19. The rearrangement joins TRBV15 to TRBJ2-4; D not resolved. Input material: CD4+ T cells from blood, cultured in vitro. As DNA, the CDR3 is TGTGCCACCAGTTTATCAAACCCCGCGGCCAAAAACATTCAGTACTTC. Translated: CATSLSNPAAKNIQYF.